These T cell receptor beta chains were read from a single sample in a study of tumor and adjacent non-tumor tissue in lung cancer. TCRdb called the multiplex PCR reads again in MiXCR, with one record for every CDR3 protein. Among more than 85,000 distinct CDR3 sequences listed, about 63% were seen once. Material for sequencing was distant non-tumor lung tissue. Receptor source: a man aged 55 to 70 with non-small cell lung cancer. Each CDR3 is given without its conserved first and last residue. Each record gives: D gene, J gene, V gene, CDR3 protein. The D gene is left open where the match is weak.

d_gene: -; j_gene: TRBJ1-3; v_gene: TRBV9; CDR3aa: ASSALGRFSGNTIY
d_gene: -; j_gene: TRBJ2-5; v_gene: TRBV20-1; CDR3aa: SARDGGRETQY
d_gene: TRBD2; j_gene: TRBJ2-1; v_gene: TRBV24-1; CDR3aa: ATSEGGTGAFGQF
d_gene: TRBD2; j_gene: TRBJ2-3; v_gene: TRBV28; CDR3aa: ASSTPSGPEGDSQY
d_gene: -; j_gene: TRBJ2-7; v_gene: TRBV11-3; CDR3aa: ASGLDDSYGQY
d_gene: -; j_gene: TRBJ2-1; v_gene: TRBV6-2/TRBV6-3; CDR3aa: ASSYLARGIYNEQF
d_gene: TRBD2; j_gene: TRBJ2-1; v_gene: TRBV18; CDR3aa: ASSSPASTSGRSYNEQF
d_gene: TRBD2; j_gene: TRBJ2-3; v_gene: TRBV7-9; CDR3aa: ASSSAAGLAGGLDTQY
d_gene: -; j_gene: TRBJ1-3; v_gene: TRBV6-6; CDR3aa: ASNYNRAGENGNTVY
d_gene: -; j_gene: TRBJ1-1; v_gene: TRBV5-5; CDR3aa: ASSLVHWWTEAF
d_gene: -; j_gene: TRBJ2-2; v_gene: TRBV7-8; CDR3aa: ASSYITTGELF
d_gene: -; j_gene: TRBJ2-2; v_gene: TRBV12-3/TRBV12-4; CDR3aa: ASNSGTRRTGELF
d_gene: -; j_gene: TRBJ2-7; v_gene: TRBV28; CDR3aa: ASEGGAREQY
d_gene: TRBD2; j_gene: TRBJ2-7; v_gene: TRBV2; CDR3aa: ASSRQGTSGIYEQY
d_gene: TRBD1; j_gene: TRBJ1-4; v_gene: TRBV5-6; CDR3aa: AGSSTSGGGEKLF
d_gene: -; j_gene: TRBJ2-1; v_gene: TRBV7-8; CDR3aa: ASSLMNSGSEQF
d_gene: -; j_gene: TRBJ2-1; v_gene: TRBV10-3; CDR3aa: AISGGGLWDEQF
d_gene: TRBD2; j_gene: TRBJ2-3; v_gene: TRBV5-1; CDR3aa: ASAQRETDTQY
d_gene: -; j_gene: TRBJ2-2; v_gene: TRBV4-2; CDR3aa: ASSQDPYTGELF
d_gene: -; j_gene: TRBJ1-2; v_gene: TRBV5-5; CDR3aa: ASSLGFFSGYT
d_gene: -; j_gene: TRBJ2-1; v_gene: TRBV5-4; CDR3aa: ASLVDLSYNEQF
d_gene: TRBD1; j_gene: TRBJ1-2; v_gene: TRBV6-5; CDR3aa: ASGGTVDNYGYA
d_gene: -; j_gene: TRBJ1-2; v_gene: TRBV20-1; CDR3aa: SVTGWGYYGYT
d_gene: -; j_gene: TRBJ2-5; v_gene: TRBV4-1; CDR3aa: LSSQDPRGQRETQY
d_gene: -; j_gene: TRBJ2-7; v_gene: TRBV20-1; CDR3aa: SARGRANEQY
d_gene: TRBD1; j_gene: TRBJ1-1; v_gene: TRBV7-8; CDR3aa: VSSLGTGAHTEAF
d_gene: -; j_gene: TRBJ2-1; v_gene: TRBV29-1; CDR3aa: GANVATQGGMGEQF
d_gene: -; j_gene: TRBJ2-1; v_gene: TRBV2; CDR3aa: ASSEGGGNNEQF
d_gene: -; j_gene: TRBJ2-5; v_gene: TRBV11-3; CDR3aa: ASSLESRAVEETQH
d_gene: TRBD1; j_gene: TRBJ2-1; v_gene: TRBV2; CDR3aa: ATGQLNEKF
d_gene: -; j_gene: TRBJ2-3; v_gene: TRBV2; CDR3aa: ASSEGTALDTQY
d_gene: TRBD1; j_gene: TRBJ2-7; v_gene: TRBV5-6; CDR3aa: ASSADGTGFYEQY
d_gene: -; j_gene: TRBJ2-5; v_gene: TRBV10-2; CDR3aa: ASTHSQETQY
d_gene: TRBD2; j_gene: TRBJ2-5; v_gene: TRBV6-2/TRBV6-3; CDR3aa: ASSRQRLAGFQETQY
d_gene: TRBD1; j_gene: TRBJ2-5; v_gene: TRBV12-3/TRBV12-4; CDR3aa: VSSPGQGQVTQY
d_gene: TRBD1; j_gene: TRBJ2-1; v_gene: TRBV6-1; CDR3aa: DSCDGQGRYNEQF
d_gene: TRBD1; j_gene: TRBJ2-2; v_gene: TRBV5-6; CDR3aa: ASSKDRGRAGELF
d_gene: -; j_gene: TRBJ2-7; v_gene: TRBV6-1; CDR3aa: ASSLKGIGEQY
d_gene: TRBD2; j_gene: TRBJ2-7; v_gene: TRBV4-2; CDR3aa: ASSQDTQGRDWN
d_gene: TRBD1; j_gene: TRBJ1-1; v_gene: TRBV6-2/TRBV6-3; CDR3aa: ASGYPQGALNIEAF
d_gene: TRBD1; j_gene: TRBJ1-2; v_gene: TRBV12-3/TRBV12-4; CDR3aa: ASKGTVMTNYGYT
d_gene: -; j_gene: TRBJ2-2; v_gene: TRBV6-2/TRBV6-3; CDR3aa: ASSYTPGLGELF
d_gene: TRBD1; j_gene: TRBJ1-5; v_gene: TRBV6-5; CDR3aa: ASKRDSYTPNQPQH
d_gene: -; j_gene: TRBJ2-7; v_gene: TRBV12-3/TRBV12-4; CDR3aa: ASSGDIANEQY